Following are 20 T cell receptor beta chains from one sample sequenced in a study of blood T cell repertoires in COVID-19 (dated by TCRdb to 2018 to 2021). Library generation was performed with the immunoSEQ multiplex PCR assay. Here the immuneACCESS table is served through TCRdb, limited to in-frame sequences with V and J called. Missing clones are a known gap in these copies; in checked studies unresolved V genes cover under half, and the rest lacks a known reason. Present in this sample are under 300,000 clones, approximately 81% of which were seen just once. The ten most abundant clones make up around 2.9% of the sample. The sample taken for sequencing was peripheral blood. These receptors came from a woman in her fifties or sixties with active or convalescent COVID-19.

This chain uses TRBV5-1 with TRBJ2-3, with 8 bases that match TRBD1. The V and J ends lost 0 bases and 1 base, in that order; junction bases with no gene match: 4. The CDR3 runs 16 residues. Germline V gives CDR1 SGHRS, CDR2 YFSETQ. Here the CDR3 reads CASSLGQGLGTDTQYF. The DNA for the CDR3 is TGCGCCAGCAGCTTGGGACAGGGGCTCGGCACAGATACGCAGTATTTT.

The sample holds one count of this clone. The CDR3 reads CASSIRGGTVPYEQYF. DNA of the CDR3: TGTGCCAGTAGTATACGAGGAGGGACAGTTCCCTACGAGCAGTACTTC. The chain combines TRBV19 with TRBJ2-7, with a possible D match to TRBD1 (7 bases). With 2 bases removed from V and 2 bases from J, the gap between germline ends came to 16 bases. This CDR3 has 16 residues. The germline gives CDR1 LNHDA, CDR2 SQIVND (reference sequence). Supplemented by reference TRBV19 and TRBJ2-7, the full variable domain reads DGGITQSPKYLFRKEGQNVTLSCEQNLNHDAMYWYRQDPGQGLRLIYYSQIVNDFQKGDIAEGYSVSREKKESFPLTVTSAQKNPTAFYLCASSIRGGTVPYEQYFGPGTRLTVT.

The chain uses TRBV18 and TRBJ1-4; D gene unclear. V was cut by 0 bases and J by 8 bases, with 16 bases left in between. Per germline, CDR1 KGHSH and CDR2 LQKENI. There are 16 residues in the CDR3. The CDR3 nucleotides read TGTGCCAGCTCACCACCGGGTACCTCTTTGAGGGAAAAACTGTTTTTT. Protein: CASSPPGTSLREKLFF. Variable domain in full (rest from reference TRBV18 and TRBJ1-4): NAGVMQNPRHLVRRRGQEARLRCSPMKGHSHVYWYRQLPEEGLKFMVYLQKENIIDESGMPKERFSAEFPKEGPSILRIQQVVRGDSAAYFCASSPPGTSLREKLFFGSGTQLSVL.

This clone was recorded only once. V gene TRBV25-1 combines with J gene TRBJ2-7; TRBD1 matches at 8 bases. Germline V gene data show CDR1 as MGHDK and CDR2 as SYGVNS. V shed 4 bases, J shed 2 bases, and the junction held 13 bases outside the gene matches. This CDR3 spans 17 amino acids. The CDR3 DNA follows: TGTGCCAGCAGTGCCCCCATGGGGAAACAGGGGGCCTACGAGCAGTACTTC. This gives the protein CASSAPMGKQGAYEQYF.

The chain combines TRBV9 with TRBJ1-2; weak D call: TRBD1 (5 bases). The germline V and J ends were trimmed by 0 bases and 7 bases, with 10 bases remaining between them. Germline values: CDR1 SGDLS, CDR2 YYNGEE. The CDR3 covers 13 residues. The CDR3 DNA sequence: TGTGCCAGCAGCGTAGAAGCAGGGTTTGGCTACACCTTC. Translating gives CASSVEAGFGYTF.

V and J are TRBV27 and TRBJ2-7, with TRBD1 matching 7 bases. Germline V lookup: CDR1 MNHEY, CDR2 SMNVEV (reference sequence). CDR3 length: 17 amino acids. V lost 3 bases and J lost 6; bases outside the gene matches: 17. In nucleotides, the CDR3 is TGTGCCAGCAGTTTTGGGTTATTAGGACAGGCGAGGGGCGAGCAGTACTTC. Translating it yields CASSFGLLGQARGEQYF.

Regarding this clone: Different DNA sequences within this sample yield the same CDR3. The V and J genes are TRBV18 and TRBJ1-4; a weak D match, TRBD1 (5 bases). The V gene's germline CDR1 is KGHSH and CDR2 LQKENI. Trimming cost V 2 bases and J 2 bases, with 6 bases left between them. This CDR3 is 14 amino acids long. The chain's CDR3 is CASSPGATNEKLFF. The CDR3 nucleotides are TGTGCCAGCTCACCAGGGGCGACTAATGAAAAACTGTTTTTT.

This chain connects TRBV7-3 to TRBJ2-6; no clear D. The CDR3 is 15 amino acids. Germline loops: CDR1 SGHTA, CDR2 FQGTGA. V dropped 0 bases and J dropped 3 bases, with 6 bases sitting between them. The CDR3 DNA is TGTGCCAGCAGCTTAACTACCGGTGGGGCCAACGTCCTGACTTTC. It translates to CASSLTTGGANVLTF.

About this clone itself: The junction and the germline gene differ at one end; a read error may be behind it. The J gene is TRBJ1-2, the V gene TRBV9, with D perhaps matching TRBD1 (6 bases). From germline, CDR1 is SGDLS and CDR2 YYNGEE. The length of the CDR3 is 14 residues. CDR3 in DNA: TGTGCCCGCAGCGGGAGGGGGGGTCTCTATGGCTACACCTTC. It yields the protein CARSGRGGLYGYTF.

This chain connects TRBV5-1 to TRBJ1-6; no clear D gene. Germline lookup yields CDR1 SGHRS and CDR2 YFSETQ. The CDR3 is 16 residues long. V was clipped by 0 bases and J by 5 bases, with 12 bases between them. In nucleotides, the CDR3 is TGCGCCAGCAGCTTGGGCGTCTCGGAGAATAATTCACCCCTCCACTTT. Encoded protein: CASSLGVSENNSPLHF.

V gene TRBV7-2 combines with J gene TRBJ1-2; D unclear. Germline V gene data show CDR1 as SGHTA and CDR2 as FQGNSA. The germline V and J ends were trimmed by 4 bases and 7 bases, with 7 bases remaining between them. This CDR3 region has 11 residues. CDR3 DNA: TGTGCCAGCAGCTGGGGAGGTGGCTACACCTTC. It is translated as CASSWGGGYTF.

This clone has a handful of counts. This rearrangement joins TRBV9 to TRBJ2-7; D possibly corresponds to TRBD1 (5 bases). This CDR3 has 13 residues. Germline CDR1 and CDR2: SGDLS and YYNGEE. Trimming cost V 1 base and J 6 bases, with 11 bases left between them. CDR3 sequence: CASSVQGSGEQYF. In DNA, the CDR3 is TGTGCCAGCAGCGTACAGGGTTCCGGCGAGCAGTACTTC. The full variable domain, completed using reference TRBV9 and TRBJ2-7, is DSGVTQTPKHLITATGQRVTLRCSPRSGDLSVYWYQQSLDQGLQFLIQYYNGEERAKGNILERFSAQQFPDLHSELNLSSLELGDSALYFCASSVQGSGEQYFGPGTRLTVT.

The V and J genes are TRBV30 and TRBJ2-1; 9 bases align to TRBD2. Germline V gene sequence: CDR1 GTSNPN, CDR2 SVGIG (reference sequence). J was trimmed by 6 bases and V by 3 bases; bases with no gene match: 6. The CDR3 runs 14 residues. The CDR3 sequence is CAWRPRGGTNEQFF. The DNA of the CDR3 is TGTGCCTGGAGGCCGCGGGGGGGCACCAATGAGCAGTTCTTC.

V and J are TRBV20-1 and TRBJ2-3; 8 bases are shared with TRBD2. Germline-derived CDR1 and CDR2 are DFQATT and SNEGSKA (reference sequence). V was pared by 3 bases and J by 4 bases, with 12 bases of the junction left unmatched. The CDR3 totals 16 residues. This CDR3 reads CSASFLVSGGADTQYF. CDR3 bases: TGCAGTGCTAGTTTCCTCGTGAGCGGGGGCGCAGATACGCAGTATTTT.

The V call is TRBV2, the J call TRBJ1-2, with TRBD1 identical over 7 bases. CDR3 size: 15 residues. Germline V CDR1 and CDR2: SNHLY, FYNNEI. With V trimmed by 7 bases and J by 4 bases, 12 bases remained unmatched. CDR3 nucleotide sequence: TGTGCCAGCACTCCAGGACAGGTTATACTCTATGGCTACACCTTC. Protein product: CASTPGQVILYGYTF.

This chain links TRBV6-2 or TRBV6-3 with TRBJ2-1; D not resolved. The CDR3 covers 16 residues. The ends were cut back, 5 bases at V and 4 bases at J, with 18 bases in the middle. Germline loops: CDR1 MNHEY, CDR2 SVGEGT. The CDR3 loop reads CASSTPHPRFYNEQFF. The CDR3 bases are TGTGCCAGCAGTACCCCGCATCCCCGGTTTTACAATGAGCAGTTCTTC.

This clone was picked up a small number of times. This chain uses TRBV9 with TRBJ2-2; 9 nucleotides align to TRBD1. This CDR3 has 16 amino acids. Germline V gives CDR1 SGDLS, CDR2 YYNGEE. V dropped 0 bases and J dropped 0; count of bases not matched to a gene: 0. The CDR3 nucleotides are TGTGCCAGCAGCGTAGGGGACAGGGCGAACACCGGGGAGCTGTTTTTT. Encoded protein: CASSVGDRANTGELFF.

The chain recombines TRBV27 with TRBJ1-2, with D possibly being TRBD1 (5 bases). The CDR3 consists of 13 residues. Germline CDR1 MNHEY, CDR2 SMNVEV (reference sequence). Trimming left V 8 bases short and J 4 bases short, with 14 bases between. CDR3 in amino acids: CASGQGRSYGYTF. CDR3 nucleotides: TGTGCCAGCGGCCAGGGCCGGTCCTATGGCTACACCTTC.

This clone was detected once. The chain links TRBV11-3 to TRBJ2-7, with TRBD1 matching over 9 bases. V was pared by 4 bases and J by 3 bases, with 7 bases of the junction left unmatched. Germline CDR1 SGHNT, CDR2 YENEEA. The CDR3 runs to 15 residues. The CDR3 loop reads CASSSGQGVLYEQYF. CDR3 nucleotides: TGTGCCAGCAGCTCGGGACAGGGTGTCCTCTACGAGCAGTACTTC.

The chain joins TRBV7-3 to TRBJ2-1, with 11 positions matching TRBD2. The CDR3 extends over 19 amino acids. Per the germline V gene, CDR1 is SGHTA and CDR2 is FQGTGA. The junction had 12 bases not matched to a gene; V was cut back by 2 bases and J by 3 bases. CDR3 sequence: CASSLPRWGGLAVYNEQFF. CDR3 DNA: TGTGCCAGCAGCTTACCCCGCTGGGGGGGACTAGCGGTCTACAATGAGCAGTTCTTC.